A selection of T cell receptor beta chains follows, all from one sample in a study of beta chain features in type 1 diabetes. TCRdb keeps only in-frame clones here, not all; method: immunoSEQ multiplex PCR. The sample carries about 130,000 clones, around 10% recorded once. The sequencing input was central memory CD4+ T cells from blood. These receptors all come from a man under 40 with type 1 diabetes. Each CDR3 is given with its conserved first and last residue. D genes are given only for firm matches. Size is omitted from some rows. Given values are once, few, many or a class for expanded clones.

TRBV2	-	few	TRBJ1-2	CASSRVGGYTF	TGTGCCAGCAGTCGGGTTGGTGGCTACACCTTC
TRBV18	-	few	TRBJ2-2	CASSRQPGELFF	TGTGCCAGCTCACGACAGCCCGGGGAGCTGTTTTTT
TRBV19	TRBD1	few	TRBJ2-1	CASSLGTGGYNEQFF	TGTGCCAGTAGCCTAGGGACAGGGGGTTACAATGAGCAGTTCTTC
TRBV18	TRBD1	-	TRBJ2-5	CASSPGQGMETQYF	TGTGCCAGCTCACCGGGACAGGGGATGGAGACCCAGTACTTC
TRBV7-2	-	-	TRBJ1-2	CASSPLGEEGYGYTF	TGTGCCAGCAGCCCCCTCGGGGAAGAGGGCTATGGCTACACCTTC
TRBV5-1	TRBD1	few	TRBJ2-2	CASSLGQGDTGELFF	TGCGCCAGCAGCTTGGGACAGGGGGACACCGGGGAGCTGTTTTTT
TRBV5-1	-	-	TRBJ1-4	CASSLAPGTEGEKLFF	TGCGCCAGCAGCTTGGCGCCCGGGACGGAGGGTGAAAAACTGTTTTTT
TRBV7-2	TRBD1	few	TRBJ2-2	CASSIWTGGGTGELFF	TGTGCCAGCAGCATCTGGACAGGGGGGGGCACCGGGGAGCTGTTTTTT
TRBV10-3	-	-	TRBJ2-5	CAISESNAGRETQYF	TGTGCCATCAGTGAGTCTAATGCGGGGCGTGAGACCCAGTACTTC
TRBV28	-	few	TRBJ1-4	CASSSGPTTNEKLFF	TGTGCCAGCAGTTCTGGGCCAACAACTAATGAAAAACTGTTTTTT
TRBV28	TRBD1	-	TRBJ1-6	CASRPQGANSPLHF	TGTGCCAGCAGACCACAGGGGGCTAATTCACCCCTCCACTTT
TRBV18	TRBD1	few	TRBJ1-5	CASSPDRVQPQHF	TGTGCCAGCTCACCCGACAGGGTTCAGCCCCAGCATTTT
TRBV11-2	TRBD1	-	TRBJ2-5	CASSWDRETQYF	TGTGCCAGCAGCTGGGACAGGGAGACCCAGTACTTC